This T cell receptor (beta chain) was retrieved from a study of shared clonotypes between healthy human individuals. Study-wide results and limits: Estimated clonotype richness was generally higher in naive than memory subsets.

Repertoires were generated with immunoSEQ multiplex PCR, while TCRdb's copy carries only in-frame clones and drops some. The data show about 2.1 million clones, with just under 95% seen just once and about 1.7% held by the top ten. The CDR3 has 16 residues. Losses at the gene ends were 5 bases for V and 5 bases for J; bases not matched to a gene: 14. CDR1 and CDR2 from the germline V gene are MNHEY and SMNVEV (reference sequence). The naive CD8 fraction comprised CD45RO-negative cells positively selected for CCR7 and excluded terminally differentiated effector memory CD45RA+ cells. This clone was seen just once. As yet, its antigen is unknown.

The genes are TRBV27 and TRBJ1-2; the match to TRBD1 covers 7 bases. Sequencing was performed on naive CD8+ T cells from PBMCs. This TCR came from a man younger than 35 in good health. Some clones in this sample may be carry-over from other donors' samples. Here the CDR3 reads CASSHIKTGLRYGYTF. The CDR3 coding sequence is TGTGCCAGCAGTCATATCAAGACAGGGCTTAGATATGGCTACACCTTC.